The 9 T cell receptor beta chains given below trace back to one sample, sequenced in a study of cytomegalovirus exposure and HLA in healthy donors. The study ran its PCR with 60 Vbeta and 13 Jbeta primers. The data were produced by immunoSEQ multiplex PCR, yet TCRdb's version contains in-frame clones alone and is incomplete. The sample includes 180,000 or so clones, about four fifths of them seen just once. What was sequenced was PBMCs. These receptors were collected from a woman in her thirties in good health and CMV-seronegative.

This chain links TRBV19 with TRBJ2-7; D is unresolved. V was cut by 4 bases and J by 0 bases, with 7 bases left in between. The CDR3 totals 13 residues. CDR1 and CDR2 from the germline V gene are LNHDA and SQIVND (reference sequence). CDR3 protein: CASSKADSYEQYF. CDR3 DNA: TGTGCCAGTAGTAAGGCGGACTCCTACGAGCAGTACTTC. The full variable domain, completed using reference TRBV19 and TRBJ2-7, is DGGITQSPKYLFRKEGQNVTLSCEQNLNHDAMYWYRQDPGQGLRLIYYSQIVNDFQKGDIAEGYSVSREKKESFPLTVTSAQKNPTAFYLCASSKADSYEQYFGPGTRLTVT.

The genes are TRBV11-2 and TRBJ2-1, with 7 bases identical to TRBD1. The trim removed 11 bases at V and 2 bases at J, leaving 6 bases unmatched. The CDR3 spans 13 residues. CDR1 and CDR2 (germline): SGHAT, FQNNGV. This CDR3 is CAGKGTAYNEQFF. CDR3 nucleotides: TGTGCCGGTAAAGGGACAGCCTACAATGAGCAGTTCTTC. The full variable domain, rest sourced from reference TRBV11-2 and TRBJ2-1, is EAGVAQSPRYKIIEKRQSVAFWCNPISGHATLYWYQQILGQGPKLLIQFQNNGVVDDSQLPKDRFSAERLKGVDSTLKIQPAKLEDSAVYLCAGKGTAYNEQFFGPGTRLTVL.

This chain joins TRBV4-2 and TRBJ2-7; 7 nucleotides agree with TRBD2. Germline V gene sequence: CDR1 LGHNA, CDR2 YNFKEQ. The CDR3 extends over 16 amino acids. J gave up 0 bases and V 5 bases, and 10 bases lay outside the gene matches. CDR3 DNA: TGTGCCAGCAGCTCTCGGGCGGGGGATCCCTCCTACGAGCAGTACTTC. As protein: CASSSRAGDPSYEQYF.

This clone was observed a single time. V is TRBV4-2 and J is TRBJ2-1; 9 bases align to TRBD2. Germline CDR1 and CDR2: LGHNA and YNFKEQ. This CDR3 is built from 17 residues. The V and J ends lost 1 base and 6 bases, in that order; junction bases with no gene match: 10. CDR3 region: CASSQVKGRGGGNEQFF. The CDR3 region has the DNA TGTGCCAGCAGCCAAGTTAAGGGGCGGGGGGGCGGCAATGAGCAGTTCTTC.

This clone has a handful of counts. The CDR3 nucleotides are TGTGCCAGCAGTTACTCGGTACAGGGGTGGGCTGAAGCTTTCTTT. Translating gives CASSYSVQGWAEAFF. The rearrangement joins TRBV6-5 to TRBJ1-1, with 7 bases lining up with TRBD1. The CDR3 has 15 amino acids. V shed 0 bases, J shed 6 bases, and the junction held 7 bases outside the gene matches. Germline values: CDR1 MNHEY, CDR2 SVGAGI.

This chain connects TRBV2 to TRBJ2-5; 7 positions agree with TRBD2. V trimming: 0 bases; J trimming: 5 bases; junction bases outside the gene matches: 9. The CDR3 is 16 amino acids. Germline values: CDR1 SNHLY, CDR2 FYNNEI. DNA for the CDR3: TGTGCCAGCAGTGAAGCGCGTCAGACTAGCTCGGAGACCCAGTACTTC. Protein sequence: CASSEARQTSSETQYF.

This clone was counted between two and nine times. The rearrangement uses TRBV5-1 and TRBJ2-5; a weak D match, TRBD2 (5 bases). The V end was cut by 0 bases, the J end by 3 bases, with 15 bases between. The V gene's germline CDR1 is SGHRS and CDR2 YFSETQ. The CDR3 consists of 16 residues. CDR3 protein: CASSLGRGSGEETQYF. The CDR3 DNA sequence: TGCGCCAGCAGCTTGGGGCGAGGGAGTGGGGAAGAGACCCAGTACTTC. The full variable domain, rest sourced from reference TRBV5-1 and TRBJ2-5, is KAGVTQTPRYLIKTRGQQVTLSCSPISGHRSVSWYQQTPGQGLQFLFEYFSETQRNKGNFPGRFSGRQFSNSRSEMNVSTLELGDSALYLCASSLGRGSGEETQYFGPGTRLLVL.

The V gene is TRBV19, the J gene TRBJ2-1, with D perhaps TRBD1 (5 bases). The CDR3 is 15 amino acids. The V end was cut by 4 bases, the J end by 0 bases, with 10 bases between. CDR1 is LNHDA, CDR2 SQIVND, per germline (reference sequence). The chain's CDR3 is CASSRGSSSYNEQFF. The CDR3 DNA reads TGTGCCAGTAGTAGGGGCAGCAGCTCCTACAATGAGCAGTTCTTC.

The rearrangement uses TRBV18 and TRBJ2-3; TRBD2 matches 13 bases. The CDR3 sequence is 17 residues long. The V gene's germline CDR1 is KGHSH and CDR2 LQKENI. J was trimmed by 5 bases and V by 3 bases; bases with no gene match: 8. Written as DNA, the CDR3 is TGTGCCAGCTCACCGCGACTAGCGGGGGGCCTGGAAGATACGCAGTATTTT. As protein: CASSPRLAGGLEDTQYF. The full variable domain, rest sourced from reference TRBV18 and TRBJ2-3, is NAGVMQNPRHLVRRRGQEARLRCSPMKGHSHVYWYRQLPEEGLKFMVYLQKENIIDESGMPKERFSAEFPKEGPSILRIQQVVRGDSAAYFCASSPRLAGGLEDTQYFGPGTRLTVL.